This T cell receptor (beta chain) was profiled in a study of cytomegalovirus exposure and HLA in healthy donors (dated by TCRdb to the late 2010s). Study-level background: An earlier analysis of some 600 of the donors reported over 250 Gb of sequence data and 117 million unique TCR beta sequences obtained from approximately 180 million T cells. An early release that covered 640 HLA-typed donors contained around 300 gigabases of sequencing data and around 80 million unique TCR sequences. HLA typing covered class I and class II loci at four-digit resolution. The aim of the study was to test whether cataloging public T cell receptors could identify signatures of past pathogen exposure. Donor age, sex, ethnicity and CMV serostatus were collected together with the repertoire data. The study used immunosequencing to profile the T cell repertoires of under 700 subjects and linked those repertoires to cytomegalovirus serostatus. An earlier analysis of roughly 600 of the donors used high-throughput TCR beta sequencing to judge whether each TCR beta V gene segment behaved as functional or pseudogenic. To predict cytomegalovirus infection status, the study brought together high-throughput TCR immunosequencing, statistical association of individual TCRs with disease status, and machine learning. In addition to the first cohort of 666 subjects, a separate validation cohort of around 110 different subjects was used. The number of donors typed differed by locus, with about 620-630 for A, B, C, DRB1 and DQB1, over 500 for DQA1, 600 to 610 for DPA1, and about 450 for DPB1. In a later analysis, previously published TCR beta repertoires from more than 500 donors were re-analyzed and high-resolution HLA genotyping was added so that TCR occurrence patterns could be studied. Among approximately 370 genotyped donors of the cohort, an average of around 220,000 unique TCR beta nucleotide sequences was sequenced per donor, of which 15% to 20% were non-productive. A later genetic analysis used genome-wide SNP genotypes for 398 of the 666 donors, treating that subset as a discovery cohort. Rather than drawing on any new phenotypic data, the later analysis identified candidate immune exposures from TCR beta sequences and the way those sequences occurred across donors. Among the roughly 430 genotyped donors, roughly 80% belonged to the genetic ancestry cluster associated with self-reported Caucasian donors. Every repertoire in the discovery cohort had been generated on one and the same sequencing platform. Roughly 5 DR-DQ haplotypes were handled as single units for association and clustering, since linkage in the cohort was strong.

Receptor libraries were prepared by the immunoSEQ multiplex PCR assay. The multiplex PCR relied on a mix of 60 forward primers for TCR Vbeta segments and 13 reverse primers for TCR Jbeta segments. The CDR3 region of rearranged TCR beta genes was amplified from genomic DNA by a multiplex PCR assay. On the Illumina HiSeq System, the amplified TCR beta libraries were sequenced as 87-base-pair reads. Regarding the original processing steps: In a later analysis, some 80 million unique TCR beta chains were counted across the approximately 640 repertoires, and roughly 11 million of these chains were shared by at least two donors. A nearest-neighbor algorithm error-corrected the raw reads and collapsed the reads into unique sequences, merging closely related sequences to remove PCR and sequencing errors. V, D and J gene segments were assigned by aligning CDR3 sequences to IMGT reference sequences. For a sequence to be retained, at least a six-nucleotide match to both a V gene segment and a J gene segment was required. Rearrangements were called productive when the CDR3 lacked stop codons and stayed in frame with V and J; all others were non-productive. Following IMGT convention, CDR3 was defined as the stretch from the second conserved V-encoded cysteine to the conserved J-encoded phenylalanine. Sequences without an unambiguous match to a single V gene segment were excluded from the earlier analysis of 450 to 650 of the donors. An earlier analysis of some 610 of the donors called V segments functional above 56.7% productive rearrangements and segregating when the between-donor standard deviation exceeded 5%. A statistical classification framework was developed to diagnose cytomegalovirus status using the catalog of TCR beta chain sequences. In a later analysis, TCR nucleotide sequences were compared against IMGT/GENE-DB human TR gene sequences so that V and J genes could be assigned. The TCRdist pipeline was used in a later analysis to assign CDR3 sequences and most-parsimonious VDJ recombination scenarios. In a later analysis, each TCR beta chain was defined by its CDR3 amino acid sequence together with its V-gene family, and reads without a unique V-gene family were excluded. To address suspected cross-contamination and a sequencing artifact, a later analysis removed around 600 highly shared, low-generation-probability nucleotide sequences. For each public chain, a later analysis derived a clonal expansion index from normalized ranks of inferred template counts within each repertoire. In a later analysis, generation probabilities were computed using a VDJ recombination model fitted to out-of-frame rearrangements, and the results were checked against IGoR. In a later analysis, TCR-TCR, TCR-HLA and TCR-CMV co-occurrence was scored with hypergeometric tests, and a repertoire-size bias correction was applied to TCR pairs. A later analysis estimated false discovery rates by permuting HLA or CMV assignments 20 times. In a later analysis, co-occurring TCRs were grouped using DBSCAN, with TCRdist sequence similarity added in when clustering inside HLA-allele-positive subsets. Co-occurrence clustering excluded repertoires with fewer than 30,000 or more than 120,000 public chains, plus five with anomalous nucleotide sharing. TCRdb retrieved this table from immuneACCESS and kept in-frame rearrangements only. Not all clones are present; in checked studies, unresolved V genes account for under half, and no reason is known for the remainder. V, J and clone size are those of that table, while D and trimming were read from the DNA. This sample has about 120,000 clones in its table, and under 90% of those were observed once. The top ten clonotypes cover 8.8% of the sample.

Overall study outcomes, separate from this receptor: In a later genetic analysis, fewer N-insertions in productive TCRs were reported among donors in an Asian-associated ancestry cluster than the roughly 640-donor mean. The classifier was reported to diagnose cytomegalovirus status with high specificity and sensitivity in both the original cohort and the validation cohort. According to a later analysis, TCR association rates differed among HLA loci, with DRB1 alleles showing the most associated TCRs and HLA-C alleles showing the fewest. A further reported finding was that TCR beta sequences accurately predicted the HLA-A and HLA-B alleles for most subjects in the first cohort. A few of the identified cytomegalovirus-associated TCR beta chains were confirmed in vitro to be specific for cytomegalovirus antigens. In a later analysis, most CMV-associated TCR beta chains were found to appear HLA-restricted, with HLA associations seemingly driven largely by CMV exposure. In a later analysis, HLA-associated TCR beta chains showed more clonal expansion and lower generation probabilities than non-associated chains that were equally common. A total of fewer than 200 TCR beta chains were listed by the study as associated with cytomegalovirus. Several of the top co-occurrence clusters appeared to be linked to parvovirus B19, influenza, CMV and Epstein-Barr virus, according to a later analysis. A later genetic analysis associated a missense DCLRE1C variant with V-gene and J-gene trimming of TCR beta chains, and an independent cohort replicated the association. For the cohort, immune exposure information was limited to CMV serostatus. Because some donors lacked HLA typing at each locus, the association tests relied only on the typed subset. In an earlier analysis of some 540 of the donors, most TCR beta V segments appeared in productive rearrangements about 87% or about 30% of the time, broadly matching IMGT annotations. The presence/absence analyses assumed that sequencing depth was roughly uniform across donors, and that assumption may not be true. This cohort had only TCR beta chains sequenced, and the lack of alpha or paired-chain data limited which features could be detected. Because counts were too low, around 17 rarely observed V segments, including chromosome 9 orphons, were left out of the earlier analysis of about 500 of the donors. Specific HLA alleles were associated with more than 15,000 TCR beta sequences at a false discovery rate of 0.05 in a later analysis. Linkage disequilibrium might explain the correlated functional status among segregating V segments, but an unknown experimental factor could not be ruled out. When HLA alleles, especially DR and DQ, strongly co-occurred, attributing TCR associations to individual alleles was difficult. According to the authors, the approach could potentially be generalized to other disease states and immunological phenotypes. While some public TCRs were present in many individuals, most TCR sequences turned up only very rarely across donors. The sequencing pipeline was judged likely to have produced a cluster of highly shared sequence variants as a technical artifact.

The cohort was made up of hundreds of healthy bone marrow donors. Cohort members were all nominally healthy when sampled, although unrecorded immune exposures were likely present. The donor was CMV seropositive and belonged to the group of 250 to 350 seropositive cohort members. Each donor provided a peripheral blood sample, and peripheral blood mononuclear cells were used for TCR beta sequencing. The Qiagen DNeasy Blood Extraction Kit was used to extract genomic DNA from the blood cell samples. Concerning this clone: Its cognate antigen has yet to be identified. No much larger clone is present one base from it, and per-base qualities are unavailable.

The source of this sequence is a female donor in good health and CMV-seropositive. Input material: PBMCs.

The CDR3 is CASSPGTGDNYGYTF. The DNA sequence reads TGTGCCAGCAGCCCCGGGACAGGGGATAACTATGGCTACACCTTC. The chain joins TRBV5-6 to TRBJ1-2; 10 junctional bases match TRBD1. Taken from the germline V gene, the CDR1 and CDR2 loops are SGHDT and YYEEEE. The germline V and J ends show losses of 4 bases and 1 base respectively, and no gene match explains 4 bases of the junction. From the cysteine up to the phenylalanine, the CDR3 has a length of 15 residues. Of the read, only the CDR3 DNA is kept; its 45 bases are in frame from base 1.